The entry below describes one T cell receptor beta chain. This table comes from immunoSEQ multiplex PCR, and its TCRdb copy is limited to in-frame clones, with some not included. Found here are more than 15,000 clones, approximately 80% of them singletons; the top ten hold approximately 34%. These data come from a study of ipilimumab plus nivolumab after autologous stem cell transplantation. Study overall: Patients received a median of roughly 5 ipilimumab and roughly eight nivolumab doses. DLBCL patients had primary refractory or relapsed disease.

The CDR3 has 16 residues. Germline CDR1 is SGHAT and CDR2 is FQNNGV. The V gene lost 5 bases and the J gene lost 0 bases, with 16 bases spanning the gap. Patients got ipilimumab 1 mg/kg beginning 14 to 28 days post-transplant. The chain is built from TRBV11-2 and TRBJ1-2, with a weak D call TRBD1 (6 bases). The starting material was PBMCs, obtained in a trial of ipilimumab plus nivolumab as post-transplant consolidation. The clonotype was recovered from a male donor with diffuse large B-cell lymphoma. The CDR3 reads CASSLSGGATNYGYTF. The CDR3 bases are TGTGCCAGCAGCCTTTCCGGGGGGGCGACTAACTATGGCTACACCTTC.